This T cell receptor (beta chain) was sequenced for a study of shared clonotypes between healthy human individuals. Looking at the study overall: Ranging from 18 to 49 in age, donors were a couple of women and a few men.

This clone was recorded a few times. A much larger clone differs by one base, so this may be a read error. Other DNA sequences in this specimen translate into the identical CDR3. This CDR3 region has 15 residues. Germline CDR1 reads MGHRA; CDR2 reads YSYEKL. Losses at the gene ends were 4 bases for V and 5 bases for J; bases not matched to a gene: 9. Each of the donors was a healthy adult who was HIV-negative and had not had a recent acute infection or vaccination. All the donors were Caucasian adults who lived in Nashville, Tennessee. Original handling: ImmunoSEQ gave junction-only sequences without quality scores, so filtering differed. Some clones are missing from TCRdb's copy, which holds only in-frame ones; the method was immunoSEQ multiplex PCR. That table is the source of V, J and clone size, and D and trimming were worked out from the DNA. This sample has 450,000 to 500,000 clones, with roughly 80% found just once.

Sequences were obtained from PBMCs. This sequence originates from a woman in her thirties or forties in good health. Some clones in this sample may be carry-over from other donors' samples. J is TRBJ2-7 and V is TRBV4-1; TRBD1 matches 9 bases. The CDR3, as DNA: TGCGCCAGCAGCCTGGGACAGGGCTTAGACCACGAGCAGTACTTC. Translated, it gives CASSLGQGLDHEQYF.